This T cell receptor beta chain was retrieved from a study of identical twins. Study observations and caveats: Interpretation of the results relied on cross-sectional statistical analysis and not on following the same donors. Some out-of-frame alpha sequences were shared by twins, and these showed excess low generation probability.

Germline CDR1 and CDR2: SGHTA and FQGNSA. The CDR3 totals 16 residues. The ends lost 2 bases at V and 0 bases at J; junction bases unmatched: 7. Of note for this clonotype: Antigen unknown.

cDNA molecules carried unique molecular identifiers, and template switching added a universal primer site. One entry per CDR3 protein, called by TCRdb with MiXCR from the 5' RACE reads. The table shows 1.5 million to 2 million distinct CDR3 sequences, with around 33% occurring only once. The chain couples TRBV7-2 to TRBJ2-7; 7 bases match TRBD2. What was sequenced was cord blood. The clonotype originates from a newborn girl in good health. CDR3: CASSLSREVSSYEQYF. DNA of the CDR3: TGTGCCAGCAGCTTAAGCCGGGAGGTGAGCTCCTACGAGCAGTACTTC.